This TCR beta chain was obtained from a study of shared clonotypes between healthy human individuals. Study-wide background: A couple of women and a few men aged 18 to 49 served as donors.

As concerns this clone: Its antigen remains unknown. The sample carries other DNA sequences with the same CDR3.

Germline V gene data show CDR1 as SGHRS and CDR2 as YFSETQ. The V and J ends lost 3 bases and 5 bases respectively, with 14 bases between them. This CDR3 comprises 14 residues. Findings of the study overall: Generation probabilities were higher for clonotypes shared across all four sorted-subset donors than for unshared ones. Among donors, the sharing of clonotypes was expected to be influenced by sequencing depth. Rarefaction revealed incomplete sorted-subset sequencing despite large depth.

Generated by immunoSEQ multiplex PCR, the TCRdb table keeps only in-frame clones and is missing some. Among some 2,100,000 clones listed, 90% to 97% were seen once. This rearrangement joins TRBV5-1 to TRBJ2-5, with D maybe TRBD1 (6 bases). This receptor was obtained from a man between 18 and 29 years old in good health. Sequencing input: naive CD4+ T cells sorted from blood. The sample's subset: CD45RA+ positively selected. The DNA for the CDR3 is TGCGCCAGCAGCTCCCAGGGGACCGGGGAGACCCAGTACTTC. The encoded protein is CASSSQGTGETQYF.